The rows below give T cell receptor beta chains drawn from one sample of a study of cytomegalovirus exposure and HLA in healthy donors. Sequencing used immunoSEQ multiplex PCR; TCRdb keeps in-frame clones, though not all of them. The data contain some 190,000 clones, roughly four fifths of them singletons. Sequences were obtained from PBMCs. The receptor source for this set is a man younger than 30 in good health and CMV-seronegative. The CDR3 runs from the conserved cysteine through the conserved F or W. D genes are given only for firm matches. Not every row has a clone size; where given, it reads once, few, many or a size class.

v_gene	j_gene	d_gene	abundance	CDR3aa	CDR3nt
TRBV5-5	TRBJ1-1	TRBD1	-	CASSSRDSYTEAFF	TGTGCCAGCAGCTCGCGGGACAGCTACACTGAAGCTTTCTTT
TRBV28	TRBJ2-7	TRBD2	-	CASSKRGLAGGNEQYF	TGTGCCAGCAGTAAAAGAGGACTAGCGGGAGGAAACGAGCAGTACTTC
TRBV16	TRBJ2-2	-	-	CASSQSYLTGELFF	TGTGCCAGCAGCCAATCGTATTTGACCGGGGAGCTGTTTTTT
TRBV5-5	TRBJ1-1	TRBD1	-	CASSRQGADTEAFF	TGTGCCAGCAGCCGACAGGGGGCGGACACTGAAGCTTTCTTT
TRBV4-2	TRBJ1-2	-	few	CASSQGGFIYGYTF	TGTGCCAGCAGCCAAGGAGGATTCATCTATGGCTACACCTTC
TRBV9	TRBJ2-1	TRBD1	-	CASSGRGQGLQLEQFF	TGTGCCAGCAGCGGTAGGGGGCAGGGTCTCCAACTTGAGCAGTTCTTC
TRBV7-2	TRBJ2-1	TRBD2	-	CASSPGLAGGSYNEQFF	TGTGCCAGCAGCCCCGGACTAGCGGGGGGCTCCTACAATGAGCAGTTCTTC
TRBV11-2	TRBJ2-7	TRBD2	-	CASQWASGSSYEQYF	TGTGCCAGCCAATGGGCTAGCGGAAGCTCCTACGAGCAGTACTTC
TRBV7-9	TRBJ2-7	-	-	CASSFSNRGLPGREYF	TGTGCCAGCAGCTTCTCCAATAGGGGACTGCCTGGACGTGAGTACTTC
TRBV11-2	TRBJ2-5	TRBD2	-	CASSALAGGGETQYF	TGTGCCAGCAGCGCGCTAGCGGGGGGCGGAGAGACCCAGTACTTC
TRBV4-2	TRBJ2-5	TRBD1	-	CASSNLVRQGRETQYF	TGTGCCAGCAGCAATCTGGTACGACAGGGTAGAGAGACCCAGTACTTC
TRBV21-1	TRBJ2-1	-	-	CARRGRGPRPYNEQFF	TGTGCCAGAAGGGGCAGGGGCCCGAGGCCTTACAATGAGCAGTTCTTC
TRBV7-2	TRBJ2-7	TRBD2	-	CASSGGTSGGYEQYF	TGTGCCAGCAGCGGAGGGACTAGCGGAGGGTACGAGCAGTACTTC
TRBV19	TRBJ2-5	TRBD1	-	CASSSTGGRETQYF	TGTGCCAGTAGTTCGACAGGGGGCCGAGAGACCCAGTACTTC
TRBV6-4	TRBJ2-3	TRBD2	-	CASSAGGGAADTQYF	TGTGCCAGCAGTGCTGGCGGGGGGGCCGCAGATACGCAGTATTTT
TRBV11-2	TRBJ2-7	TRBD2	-	CASSPKSGVYEQYF	TGTGCCAGCAGCCCTAAGAGCGGGGTCTACGAGCAGTACTTC
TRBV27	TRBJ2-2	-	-	CASSFLNTGELFF	TGTGCCAGCAGTTTCCTCAACACCGGGGAGCTGTTTTTT
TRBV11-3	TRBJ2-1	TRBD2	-	CASSLPQRASGGKVEQFF	TGTGCCAGCAGCTTACCCCAAAGGGCTAGCGGGGGGAAGGTTGAGCAGTTCTTC
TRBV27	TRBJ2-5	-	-	CASSRRTVGIETQYF	TGTGCCAGCAGCCGACGGACAGTGGGTATAGAGACCCAGTACTTC
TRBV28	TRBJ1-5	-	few	CATSSRGLGNQPQHF	TGTGCCACCTCGTCTCGGGGACTGGGCAATCAGCCCCAGCATTTT
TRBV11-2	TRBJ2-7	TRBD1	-	CASSLEGQATYEQYF	TGTGCCAGCAGCTTAGAGGGACAGGCCACCTACGAGCAGTACTTC
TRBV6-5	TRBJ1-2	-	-	CASSYTGGGGGYTF	TGTGCCAGCAGTTACACCGGGGGGGGCGGAGGCTACACCTTC
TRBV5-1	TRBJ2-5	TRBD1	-	CASSLARARGTETQYF	TGCGCCAGCAGCTTGGCCCGTGCCAGGGGGACAGAGACCCAGTACTTC
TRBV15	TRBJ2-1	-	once	CATSARSTQGLGNEQFF	TGTGCCACCAGCGCCCGTTCGACACAGGGTCTAGGAAATGAGCAGTTCTTC
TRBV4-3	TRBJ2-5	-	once	CASSQAALSGETQYF	TGCGCCAGCAGCCAAGCAGCCCTTAGCGGAGAGACCCAGTACTTC
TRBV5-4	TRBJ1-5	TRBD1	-	CASSFDQGAQHF	TGTGCCAGCAGCTTCGATCAGGGGGCCCAGCATTTT
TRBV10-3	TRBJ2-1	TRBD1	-	CAISETGAPLYNEQFF	TGTGCCATCAGTGAGACAGGGGCCCCTTTGTACAATGAGCAGTTCTTC
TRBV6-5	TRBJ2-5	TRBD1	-	CASSSGTGWETQYF	TGTGCCAGCAGTTCCGGGACAGGTTGGGAGACCCAGTACTTC
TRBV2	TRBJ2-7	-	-	CASREQGGHEQYF	TGTGCCAGTAGGGAACAGGGTGGACACGAGCAGTACTTC
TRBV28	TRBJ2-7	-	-	CASSTFSGLPTYEQYF	TGTGCCAGCAGTACATTTTCGGGTCTACCAACCTACGAGCAGTACTTC
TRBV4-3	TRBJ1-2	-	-	CASSQDEQGYQGYTF	TGCGCCAGCAGCCAAGATGAACAGGGCTACCAAGGCTACACCTTC
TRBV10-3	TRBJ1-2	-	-	CAISTGYGYTF	TGTGCCATCAGTACAGGCTATGGCTACACCTTC
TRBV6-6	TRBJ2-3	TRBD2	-	CASSAAGEGTDTQYF	TGTGCCAGCAGTGCAGCGGGAGAGGGCACAGATACGCAGTATTTT
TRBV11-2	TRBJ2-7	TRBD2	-	CASSSYRGGGEQYF	TGTGCCAGCAGCTCATATAGGGGCGGGGGCGAGCAGTACTTC
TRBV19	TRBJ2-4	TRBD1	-	CASSSTRRDRDENIQYF	TGTGCCAGTAGTAGCACCCGGCGGGACAGGGATGAAAACATTCAGTACTTC
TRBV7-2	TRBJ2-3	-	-	CASSLSSGYLLDTQYF	TGTGCCAGCAGCTTAAGCAGCGGTTATTTATTAGATACGCAGTATTTT
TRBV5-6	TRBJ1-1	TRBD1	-	CASSDRVSITEAFF	TGTGCCAGCAGCGACAGGGTCAGCATCACTGAAGCTTTCTTT
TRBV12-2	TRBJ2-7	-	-	CASRLAGGGQGNYEQYF	TGTGCAAGTCGCTTGGCTGGGGGGGGACAGGGGAACTACGAGCAGTACTTC
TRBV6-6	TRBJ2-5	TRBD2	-	CASSYVAGGQETQYF	TGTGCCAGCAGTTACGTAGCGGGGGGCCAAGAGACCCAGTACTTC
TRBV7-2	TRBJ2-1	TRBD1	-	CASSRTGGPQFF	TGTGCCAGCAGCCGAACAGGGGGTCCTCAGTTCTTC
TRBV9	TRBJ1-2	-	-	CASSVDGYGYTF	TGTGCCAGCAGCGTAGACGGCTATGGCTACACCTTC
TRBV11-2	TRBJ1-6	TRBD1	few	CASSALSGGMGSPLHF	TGTGCCAGCAGCGCCCTTTCAGGGGGGATGGGTTCACCCCTCCACTTT
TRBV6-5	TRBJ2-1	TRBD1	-	CASSGTEYNEQFF	TGTGCCAGCAGCGGGACAGAGTACAATGAGCAGTTCTTC
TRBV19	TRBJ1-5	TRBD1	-	CASTDRGYQPQHF	TGTGCCAGTACCGACAGGGGGTATCAGCCCCAGCATTTT
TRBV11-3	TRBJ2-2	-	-	CASSPTGSTGELFF	TGTGCCAGCAGTCCTACAGGGTCCACCGGGGAGCTGTTTTTT
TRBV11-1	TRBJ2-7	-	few	CASSLSGLLPYEQYF	TGTGCCAGCAGCTTATCGGGACTCCTACCCTACGAGCAGTACTTC
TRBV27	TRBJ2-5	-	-	CASSFGLGLALETQYF	TGTGCCAGCAGTTTCGGTTTGGGTCTAGCCTTAGAGACCCAGTACTTC